The 16 T cell receptor beta chains below all came from one sample that was sequenced in a study of OX40 agonist ivuxolimab in advanced cancers. Only in-frame clones appear in the TCRdb table, and some are missing; sequencing was by immunoSEQ multiplex PCR. The table shows roughly 57,000 clones, with more than 75% occurring only once. The sample was CD4+ or CD8+ T cells sorted from blood, taken in a trial of the OX40 agonist ivuxolimab. Receptors were obtained from an adult with an advanced solid tumor such as melanoma, head and neck, liver or kidney cancer.

As for this clone: The junction shows a germline mismatch at one end, possibly a read error. The V call is TRBV6-4, the J call TRBJ1-5, with D unclear. Germline V gene lookup returns CDR1 MRHNA and CDR2 SNTAGT. This CDR3 spans 16 amino acids. DNA for the CDR3: TGTACCAGCAGTGACCTTTTATTCGATAGCAATCAGCCCCAGCATTTT. Amino acids: CTSSDLLFDSNQPQHF.

The gene calls are TRBV6-5 and TRBJ1-1; D might be TRBD1 (6 bases). Trimming shortened V by 5 bases and J by 4 bases, and 11 bases separated the two germline ends. The CDR3 loop spans 13 amino acids. Germline assignment: CDR1 MNHEY and CDR2 SVGAGI. The CDR3 reads CASSTGRTTEAFF. For the CDR3, the DNA is TGTGCCAGCAGTACAGGGCGGACCACTGAAGCTTTCTTT.

The chain couples TRBV18 to TRBJ1-2; perhaps TRBD1 as D (5 bases). The germline V gene encodes CDR1 KGHSH and CDR2 LQKENI. The CDR3 covers 14 residues. V was cut by 2 bases and J by 4 bases, with 11 bases left in between. This chain's CDR3 is CASSPGGHFYGYTF. The CDR3 DNA is TGTGCCAGCTCACCAGGAGGACACTTCTATGGCTACACCTTC.

The chain links TRBV6-1 to TRBJ1-1; D call uncertain. V lost 4 bases and J lost 4, with 10 bases in between. This CDR3 has 13 residues. Germline V lookup: CDR1 MNHNS, CDR2 SASEGT. As DNA, the CDR3 is TGTGCCAGCAGTGTAGTGGGAATCACTGAAGCTTTCTTT. This codes for CASSVVGITEAFF.

The chain joins TRBV7-2 to TRBJ1-2, with D tentatively TRBD1 (5 bases). Germline assignment: CDR1 SGHTA and CDR2 FQGNSA. The V gene lost 5 bases and the J gene lost 2 bases, with 12 bases spanning the gap. This CDR3 spans 14 amino acids. Here the CDR3 reads CASSALAGNYGYTF. The CDR3 bases are TGTGCCAGCAGCGCCTTAGCAGGGAACTATGGCTACACCTTC.

The V and J genes are TRBV27 and TRBJ1-1; no definite D call. Germline CDR1 MNHEY, CDR2 SMNVEV (reference sequence). V shed 1 base and J shed 1 base, with 19 bases lying between them. This CDR3 has 18 residues. DNA of the CDR3: TGTGCCAGCAGTTTATTCGGCCGCACCCCAAACGGGAACACTGAAGCTTTCTTT. Translation gives CASSLFGRTPNGNTEAFF.

The table lists this clone with a few counts. The rearrangement joins TRBV6-6 to TRBJ1-5; TRBD1 matches 11 bases. The trim removed 7 bases at V and 2 bases at J, leaving 7 bases unmatched. Germline CDR1 reads MNHNY; CDR2 reads SVGAGI (reference sequence). This CDR3 contains 16 residues. CDR3 residues: CASKGQGAKGNQPQHF. CDR3 nucleotide sequence: TGTGCCAGCAAAGGACAGGGGGCGAAGGGCAATCAGCCCCAGCATTTT.

The chain links TRBV15 to TRBJ1-5; TRBD1 might be the D (6 bases). The CDR3 is made up of 16 amino acids. V was cut by 5 bases and J by 0 bases, with 14 bases left in between. Per the germline V gene, CDR1 is LNHNV and CDR2 is YYDKDF (reference sequence). The CDR3 DNA reads TGTGCCACCAGCGGTCAGGGGAGTTATAGCAATCAGCCCCAGCATTTT. It codes for CATSGQGSYSNQPQHF.

A note on this clone: The identical CDR3 is also encoded by other nucleotide sequences in the sample. J is TRBJ1-1 and V is TRBV7-6, with a tentative D call TRBD1 (6 bases). CDR3 length: 13 amino acids. CDR1 and CDR2 (germline): SGHVS, FNYEAQ. Trimming removed 4 bases from V and 3 bases from J, with 9 bases in between. This chain's CDR3 is CASSSQGYTEAFF. In nucleotides, the CDR3 is TGTGCCAGCAGCTCACAGGGTTACACTGAAGCTTTCTTT.

The chain is built from TRBV7-2 and TRBJ1-5; D is unclear. The CDR3 sequence is 12 residues long. Germline values: CDR1 SGHTA, CDR2 FQGNSA. The V gene lost 5 bases and the J gene lost 3 bases, with 5 bases spanning the gap. The CDR3 region has the DNA TGTGCCAGCAGCGTGTTCAATCAGCCCCAGCATTTT. This codes for CASSVFNQPQHF.

This sequence joins TRBV5-1 and TRBJ2-5, with D perhaps TRBD2 (6 bases). The CDR3 runs 15 residues. Germline V lookup: CDR1 SGHRS, CDR2 YFSETQ. Trimming left V 0 bases short and J 5 bases short, with 14 bases between. The CDR3 reads CASSLGSGRSETQYF. CDR3 bases: TGCGCCAGCAGCTTGGGATCGGGGAGGTCGGAGACCCAGTACTTC.

The chain joins TRBV5-1 to TRBJ2-7; D unclear. Germline values: CDR1 SGHRS, CDR2 YFSETQ. The V gene lost 4 bases and the J gene lost 5 bases, with 13 bases spanning the gap. The CDR3 length is 13 residues. The CDR3 DNA follows: TGCGCCAGCAGCATTGGACCCGGCAACGAGCAGTACTTC. It yields the protein CASSIGPGNEQYF.

The V and J genes are TRBV25-1 and TRBJ1-4; unclear D gene. This CDR3 comprises 11 residues. V gave up 6 bases and J gave up 5 bases, with 4 bases separating them. CDR1 and CDR2 from the germline V gene are MGHDK and SYGVNS. This CDR3 reads CASRLNEKLFF. Written as DNA, the CDR3 is TGTGCCAGCAGGTTAAATGAAAAACTGTTTTTT.

This chain connects TRBV6-6 to TRBJ2-7; no clear D. V was shortened by 0 bases and J by 6 bases, with 12 bases between the two germline ends. CDR3 length equals 14 residues. Germline CDR1 MNHNY, CDR2 SVGAGI (reference sequence). In DNA form, the CDR3 reads TGTGCCAGCAGTTACTCCGGTCGGGCCGGCGAGCAGTACTTC. It yields the protein CASSYSGRAGEQYF.

The chain joins TRBV7-6 to TRBJ2-7, with 11 positions matching TRBD1. J lost 6 bases, V lost 6 bases, and 4 bases had no gene match. The V gene's germline CDR1 is SGHVS and CDR2 FNYEAQ. The CDR3 has 13 residues. CDR3 nucleotides: TGTGCCAGCAGTTACGGGACAGGGGGCGAGCAGTACTTC. It encodes CASSYGTGGEQYF.

This clone was detected only a few times. The V gene is TRBV10-3, the J gene TRBJ2-1; TRBD1 is a possible D gene (5 bases). Germline loops: CDR1 ENHRY, CDR2 SYGVKD. This CDR3 is 13 amino acids long. Trimming took off 3 bases at V and 9 bases at J, with 12 bases between the two ends. The DNA of the CDR3 is TGTGCCATCAGTGACATTGGGGCACTTGAGCAGTTCTTC. This codes for CAISDIGALEQFF.